Listed here are 4 T cell receptor beta chains from one sample, sequenced in a study of blood T cells in healthy people across ages. Alongside a J-beta primer mix, a sample-barcoded 5' primer served in a second PCR lasting 7 to 11 cycles. TCRdb re-called the 5' RACE reads with MiXCR, one entry per CDR3 protein. The sample records about 760,000 distinct CDR3 sequences, roughly 25% being singletons. In addition, the sample was reused for a study of T cells of mothers and their children.

The sequencing sample was made of blood. These receptors were collected from a boy younger than 18 in good health.

In its sample, this clonotype was seen a few times. V usage is TRBV7-8 and J usage is TRBJ2-3; tentatively, D is TRBD1 (5 bases). This CDR3 contains 18 residues. V dropped 1 base and J dropped 1 base, with 18 bases sitting between them. Per the germline V gene, CDR1 is SGHVS and CDR2 is FQNEAQ. The CDR3 bases are TGTGCCAGCAGCTTAGTCGAGGTGGGGCTAATTGGCACAGATACGCAGTATTTT. This sequence encodes CASSLVEVGLIGTDTQYF.

J is TRBJ2-5 and V is TRBV12-3 or TRBV12-4, with TRBD1 matching 9 bases. The tail of the sequence fits TRBJ2-7 better, so the J call may be wrong. CDR3 length: 12 residues. CDR3 protein: CATRDRAYEQYF. For the CDR3, the DNA is TGTGCCACGCGGGACAGGGCCTACGAGCAGTACTTC.

This rearrangement joins TRBV5-5 to TRBJ2-1, with D possibly being TRBD2 (6 bases). The J call may be wrong; the DNA end is better matched by TRBJ2-5. CDR3 size: 13 residues. In germline, CDR1 is SGHKS, CDR2 YYEKEE (reference sequence). The CDR3 DNA sequence: TGTGCCAGCAGCTGGCCCGGGAGTGGGACCCAGTACTTC. Translation: CASSWPGSGTQYF.

There are a few counts of this clonotype. This chain links TRBV4-1 with TRBJ2-5; the match to TRBD1 covers 9 bases. This CDR3 spans 14 amino acids. Germline lookup yields CDR1 MGHRA and CDR2 YSYEKL. V lost 4 bases, J lost 5 bases, and 5 bases stayed unmatched. The CDR3 region is CASSPRTGAETQYF. Here the CDR3 DNA reads TGCGCCAGCAGCCCGAGGACAGGGGCGGAGACCCAGTACTTC.